This TCR beta chain is from a study of vaccination and CD4 T cells after COVID-19. Whole-study context: From HCoV-229E, HCoV-OC43, HCoV-NL63 and SARS-CoV-2, overlapping spike peptides were used to stimulate the cells.

This clonotype appeared a few times. No antigen is known for it. The Oncomine TCR Beta short-read assay was what sequenced the DNA obtained from cultured CD4+ T cells. MiXCR, applied by TCRdb to the PCR reads, yields one record per CDR3 protein. This table holds under 20,000 distinct CDR3 sequences, roughly 47% found once. CDR1 and CDR2 from the germline V gene are SGHTA and FQGTGA. The CDR3 length is 13 residues. Deletions cut 4 bases from V and 2 bases from J, with 8 bases between. Treatment described: roughly 10-day PBMC culture with coronavirus spike peptide pools or control peptides (ViraFEST assay).

The sequence was collected from a human donor who had recovered from COVID-19. The V and J genes are TRBV7-3 and TRBJ1-1, with D perhaps TRBD1 (5 bases). Input material: CD4+ T cells from blood, cultured in vitro. CDR3 sequence: CASSSGGNTEAFF. In DNA, the CDR3 is TGTGCCAGCAGCTCGGGGGGTAACACTGAAGCTTTCTTT. The whole variable domain, filled in from reference TRBV7-3 and TRBJ1-1, reads GAGVSQTPSNKVTEKGKYVELRCDPISGHTALYWYRQSLGQGPEFLIYFQGTGAADDSGLPNDRFFAVRPEGSVSTLKIQRTERGDSAVYLCASSSGGNTEAFFGQGTRLTVV.